One sample yielded the 30 T cell receptor beta chains listed below, sequenced in a study of PD-L1 blockade in urothelial cancer. The sample's time point: pretreatment peripheral blood. Libraries were prepared by immunoSEQ multiplex PCR; TCRdb keeps only in-frame clonotypes and omits some of them. The sample records over 35,000 clones, roughly 92% being singletons. Sequencing used PBMCs, obtained around atezolizumab (anti-PD-L1) treatment. These receptors originate from a woman aged 55-70 years with urothelial cancer.

The chain joins TRBV28 to TRBJ2-3; 8 bases line up with TRBD1. J was trimmed by 2 bases and V by 7 bases; bases with no gene match: 8. This CDR3 contains 15 residues. CDR1 is MDHEN, CDR2 SYDVKM, per germline. The chain's CDR3 is CASNEAGGTTDTQYF. As DNA, the CDR3 is TGTGCCAGCAATGAGGCAGGGGGCACCACAGATACGCAGTATTTT. Looking up the rest from reference TRBV28 and TRBJ2-3 gives the full variable domain: DVKVTQSSRYLVKRTGEKVFLECVQDMDHENMFWYRQDPGLGLRLIYFSYDVKMKEKGDIPEGYSVSREKKERFSLILESASTNQTSMYLCASNEAGGTTDTQYFGPGTRLTVL.

The genes are TRBV30 and TRBJ1-5; 7 bases are shared with TRBD1. The junction had 5 bases not matched to a gene; V was cut back by 5 bases and J by 4 bases. Germline CDR1 and CDR2: GTSNPN and SVGIG (reference sequence). The CDR3 length is 13 residues. The CDR3 nucleotides read TGTGCCTGGCAGACAGGGACGAATCAGCCCCAGCATTTT. It yields the protein CAWQTGTNQPQHF. The entire variable domain, with the rest obtained from reference TRBV30 and TRBJ1-5, is as follows: SQTIHQWPATLVQPVGSPLSLECTVEGTSNPNLYWYRQAAGRGLQLLFYSVGIGQISSEVPQNLSASRPQDRQFILSSKKLLLSDSGFYLCAWQTGTNQPQHFGDGTRLSIL.

This clone was recorded a few times. The rearrangement joins TRBV2 to TRBJ1-5, with a possible D match to TRBD1 (6 bases). Trimming stripped 2 bases from V and 5 bases from J, with 10 bases between. CDR1 and CDR2 from the germline V gene are SNHLY and FYNNEI. CDR3 length: 14 residues. DNA for the CDR3: TGTGCCAGCAGTGAAACAGGGTTTGATCAGCCCCAGCATTTT. This translates into CASSETGFDQPQHF. The variable domain in full, with the rest retrieved from reference TRBV2 and TRBJ1-5, is EPEVTQTPSHQVTQMGQEVILRCVPISNHLYFYWYRQILGQKVEFLVSFYNNEISEKSEIFDDQFSVERPDGSNFTLKIRSTKLEDSAMYFCASSETGFDQPQHFGDGTRLSIL.

The J gene is TRBJ1-2, the V gene TRBV7-8, with 7 bases matching TRBD1. The CDR3 is 15 residues long. V shed 1 base and J 0 bases; nucleotides not matched to a gene: 2. Per germline, CDR1 SGHVS and CDR2 FQNEAQ. The CDR3: CASSLDGTANYGYTF. As DNA, the CDR3 is TGTGCCAGCAGCTTAGACGGGACAGCTAACTATGGCTACACCTTC. The full variable domain, rest sourced from reference TRBV7-8 and TRBJ1-2, is GAGVSQSPRYKVAKRGQDVALRCDPISGHVSLFWYQQALGQGPEFLTYFQNEAQLDKSGLPSDRFFAERPEGSVSTLKIQRTQQEDSAVYLCASSLDGTANYGYTFGSGTRLTVV.

The chain couples TRBV6-5 to TRBJ1-2, with TRBD1 identical over 10 bases. V trimming: 6 bases; J trimming: 3 bases; junction bases outside the gene matches: 4. CDR1 is MNHEY, CDR2 SVGAGI, per germline. The CDR3 spans 14 residues. The CDR3 here is CASSGQGVYYGYTF. CDR3 in DNA: TGTGCCAGCAGCGGACAGGGGGTTTACTATGGCTACACCTTC.

The rearrangement joins TRBV6-5 to TRBJ2-7; a weak D match, TRBD2 (6 bases). V lost 8 bases and J lost 1, with 18 bases in between. CDR3 length: 15 residues. CDR1 MNHEY and CDR2 SVGAGI come from the germline V gene. The CDR3 DNA is TGTGCCAGCTCTAGGGGCGGGGTTAGATCCTACGAGCAGTACTTC. It yields the protein CASSRGGVRSYEQYF.

The V gene is TRBV18, the J gene TRBJ2-1; 14 bases line up with TRBD2. Germline V gene sequence: CDR1 KGHSH, CDR2 LQKENI. Trimming removed 3 bases from V and 6 bases from J; junction bases left unmatched: 4. CDR3 length equals 16 residues. CDR3 coding DNA: TGTGCCAGCTCACCGAAGACTAGCGGGAGGGTCAATGAGCAGTTCTTC. This encodes CASSPKTSGRVNEQFF. The whole variable domain, filled in from reference TRBV18 and TRBJ2-1, reads NAGVMQNPRHLVRRRGQEARLRCSPMKGHSHVYWYRQLPEEGLKFMVYLQKENIIDESGMPKERFSAEFPKEGPSILRIQQVVRGDSAAYFCASSPKTSGRVNEQFFGPGTRLTVL.

J is TRBJ2-3 and V is TRBV5-5; the match to TRBD1 covers 9 bases. The CDR3 is 15 residues long. Germline assignment: CDR1 SGHKS and CDR2 YYEKEE (reference sequence). The ends lost 4 bases at V and 2 bases at J; junction bases unmatched: 5. CDR3 DNA sequence: TGTGCCAGCAGCAAGGGACAGGGCACCACAGATACGCAGTATTTT. Residues: CASSKGQGTTDTQYF.

The rearrangement joins TRBV6-6 to TRBJ1-1; tentatively, D is TRBD1 (5 bases). Trimming removed 2 bases from V and 4 bases from J, with 5 bases in between. CDR3 length: 12 residues. Germline lookup yields CDR1 MNHNY and CDR2 SVGAGI (reference sequence). The CDR3 protein is CASSYGATEAFF. The CDR3 DNA reads as TGTGCCAGCAGTTACGGGGCCACTGAAGCTTTCTTT.

Only a few counts were recorded for this clone. The chain carries TRBV9 and TRBJ2-2; a possible D gene is TRBD1 (6 bases). The CDR3 is 14 amino acids. V gave up 1 base and J gave up 5 bases, with 9 bases separating them. Germline CDR1 is SGDLS and CDR2 is YYNGEE. The chain's CDR3 is CASSVLTGTGELFF. Here the CDR3 DNA reads TGTGCCAGCAGCGTACTTACAGGGACCGGGGAGCTGTTTTTT.

This chain uses TRBV5-1 with TRBJ2-2, with D perhaps matching TRBD2 (5 bases). Germline CDR1 SGHRS, CDR2 YFSETQ. V lost 4 bases to trimming and J lost 6 bases, with 10 bases between them. The CDR3 has 13 residues. CDR3 in amino acids: CASSPAAAGELFF. For the CDR3, the DNA is TGCGCCAGCAGCCCGGCAGCGGCCGGGGAGCTGTTTTTT.

The CDR3 DNA follows: TGTGCCAGCAGTCCAAACAGGGGTCCGGCCAACTATGGCTACACCTTC. Amino acid sequence: CASSPNRGPANYGYTF. The chain has TRBV28 and TRBJ1-2; 7 bases match TRBD1. Germline V lookup: CDR1 MDHEN, CDR2 SYDVKM. This CDR3 contains 16 residues. V lost 5 bases and J lost 2; bases outside the gene matches: 11.

The chain couples TRBV7-9 to TRBJ2-7; 7 nucleotides line up with TRBD2. Per the germline V gene, CDR1 is SEHNR and CDR2 is FQNEAQ (reference sequence). V trimming: 1 base; J trimming: 7 bases; junction bases outside the gene matches: 7. This CDR3 is 14 amino acids long. CDR3 amino acids: CASSLVSGVGEQYF. CDR3 in DNA: TGTGCCAGCAGCTTAGTAAGCGGGGTCGGGGAGCAGTACTTC.

The V gene is TRBV29-1, the J gene TRBJ2-3; possibly TRBD2 for D (6 bases). Trimming took 6 bases from V and 1 from J, leaving 17 bases between them. CDR3 length: 15 residues. The V gene's germline CDR1 is SQVTM and CDR2 ANQGSEA. DNA for the CDR3: TGCAGCGTCCCGGGACTCCTAGCCCGCACAGATACGCAGTATTTT. Translated, it gives CSVPGLLARTDTQYF.

The chain combines TRBV25-1 with TRBJ2-7, with D possibly TRBD2 on 7 matching bases. In germline, CDR1 is MGHDK, CDR2 SYGVNS. The CDR3 extends over 14 amino acids. The V gene lost 0 bases and the J gene lost 6 bases, with 12 bases spanning the gap. The chain's CDR3 is CASSEYGGRPEQYF. Here the CDR3 DNA reads TGTGCCAGCAGTGAATACGGGGGGCGCCCCGAGCAGTACTTC.

The chain is built from TRBV7-2 and TRBJ2-7; TRBD1 matches 11 bases. Germline V gene sequence: CDR1 SGHTA, CDR2 FQGNSA. This CDR3 comprises 16 residues. V shed 7 bases, J shed 0 bases, and the junction held 8 bases outside the gene matches. The CDR3 is CASTLGQGVYSYEQYF. CDR3 DNA sequence: TGTGCCAGCACCCTGGGACAGGGGGTTTACTCCTACGAGCAGTACTTC.

This chain uses TRBV11-2 with TRBJ2-3, with 10 bases lining up with TRBD2. There are 14 residues in the CDR3. CDR1 and CDR2 from the germline V gene are SGHAT and FQNNGV. V gave up 5 bases and J gave up 4 bases; unmatched junction bases: 3. CDR3: CASSLGLAPDTQYF. CDR3 nucleotide sequence: TGTGCCAGCAGCCTGGGACTAGCGCCAGATACGCAGTATTTT.

The V and J genes are TRBV28 and TRBJ2-1; TRBD2 matches 9 bases. With 3 bases clipped from V and 8 bases from J, the junction kept 11 bases outside the gene matches. Germline V lookup: CDR1 MDHEN, CDR2 SYDVKM. The CDR3 covers 16 residues. DNA for the CDR3: TGTGCCAGCAGTTTCGGGGGGCTAGCGGGATTGGATGAGCAGTTCTTC. It encodes CASSFGGLAGLDEQFF.

The chain joins TRBV15 to TRBJ2-1; D call uncertain. CDR1 and CDR2 from the germline V gene are LNHNV and YYDKDF (reference sequence). The CDR3 length is 11 residues. Deletions cut 5 bases from V and 6 bases from J, with 5 bases between. The CDR3 protein is CATSRVNEQFF. CDR3 nucleotide sequence: TGTGCCACCAGCCGCGTCAATGAGCAGTTCTTC.

This clone occurred once. DNA for the CDR3: TGTGCCAGCAGTGAGCGACAGGGGGGAAACACTGAAGCTTTCTTT. Its protein product is CASSERQGGNTEAFF. This chain uses TRBV2 with TRBJ1-1; 9 nucleotides align to TRBD1. Trimming at V came to 3 bases and at J to 2 bases, leaving 4 bases not matched to a gene. This CDR3 is 15 amino acids long. The germline CDR1 and CDR2 sequences are SNHLY and FYNNEI.

This chain connects TRBV19 to TRBJ1-2, with 8 positions matching TRBD1. Germline trimming cut 5 bases from V and 5 bases from J; bases unmatched to any gene: 10. CDR1 and CDR2 from the germline V gene are LNHDA and SQIVND (reference sequence). CDR3 size: 15 residues. Written as DNA, the CDR3 is TGTGCCAGTAGTCCTGCCGGGACAGGTGGTTATGGCTACACCTTC. This encodes CASSPAGTGGYGYTF.

V and J are TRBV27 and TRBJ2-5, with D perhaps TRBD2 (5 bases). The CDR3 consists of 18 residues. Germline CDR1 is MNHEY and CDR2 is SMNVEV (reference sequence). The germline V and J ends were trimmed by 5 bases and 5 bases, with 27 bases remaining between them. The chain's CDR3 is CASSRLVEVGVSSETQYF. DNA for the CDR3: TGTGCCAGCAGTCGTCTAGTTGAGGTCGGGGTTTCTTCGGAGACCCAGTACTTC.

In its sample, this clone was seen a few times. The genes are TRBV30 and TRBJ1-1; TRBD1 matches at 8 bases. The V and J ends lost 3 bases and 4 bases, in that order; junction bases with no gene match: 10. The CDR3 length is 15 residues. From germline, CDR1 is GTSNPN and CDR2 SVGIG (reference sequence). CDR3 nucleotide sequence: TGTGCCTGGAGGGGCCGACAGGGGTTGAGCACTGAAGCTTTCTTT. As protein: CAWRGRQGLSTEAFF. The variable domain in full, completed from reference TRBV30 and TRBJ1-1, reads SQTIHQWPATLVQPVGSPLSLECTVEGTSNPNLYWYRQAAGRGLQLLFYSVGIGQISSEVPQNLSASRPQDRQFILSSKKLLLSDSGFYLCAWRGRQGLSTEAFFGQGTRLTVV.

The chain employs TRBV7-8 and TRBJ2-5; 11 nucleotides agree with TRBD2. V gave up 8 bases and J gave up 2 bases; unmatched junction bases: 7. Germline lookup yields CDR1 SGHVS and CDR2 FQNEAQ. The CDR3 is made up of 15 amino acids. The CDR3 DNA follows: TGTGCCAGCGTGTCACTAGCGGGGGAACAAGAGACCCAGTACTTC. It is translated as CASVSLAGEQETQYF.

The chain joins TRBV2 to TRBJ1-1; D is undetermined. Germline-derived CDR1 and CDR2 are SNHLY and FYNNEI. The CDR3 spans 13 residues. The V and J ends lost 7 bases and 2 bases respectively, with 11 bases between them. The CDR3 loop is CASIARGNTEAFF. CDR3 bases: TGTGCCAGCATTGCCCGGGGAAACACTGAAGCTTTCTTT.

V usage is TRBV4-1 and J usage is TRBJ2-3; 10 positions agree with TRBD2. CDR3 length: 16 amino acids. Germline V gene data show CDR1 as MGHRA and CDR2 as YSYEKL. V dropped 0 bases and J dropped 4; count of bases not matched to a gene: 4. CDR3 DNA: TGCGCCAGCAGCCAAGAAGCTAGCGGGAGCTCAGATACGCAGTATTTT. It codes for CASSQEASGSSDTQYF.

The V and J genes are TRBV5-8 and TRBJ1-5; 7 bases match TRBD1. CDR1 is SGHTS, CDR2 YDEGEE, per germline. Trimming removed 4 bases from V and 0 bases from J; junction bases left unmatched: 4. The CDR3 consists of 15 residues. The CDR3 DNA reads TGTGCCAGCAGCCGGGGACAGTATAGCAATCAGCCCCAGCATTTT. Its protein is CASSRGQYSNQPQHF.

The CDR3, as DNA: TGTGCCAGCAGCAAGCACCCAGGACAGGCTCCCGGGGGCTATGGCTACACCTTC. Its translation: CASSKHPGQAPGGYGYTF. The rearrangement uses TRBV7-2 and TRBJ1-2; 7 bases align to TRBD1. Per germline, CDR1 SGHTA and CDR2 FQGNSA. The J segment lost 4 bases and the V segment lost 5 bases, leaving 19 bases of the junction unmatched. This CDR3 contains 18 residues.

V gene TRBV6-6 combines with J gene TRBJ2-2; D is possibly TRBD2 (6 bases). The V end was cut by 6 bases, the J end by 0 bases, with 14 bases between. Germline values: CDR1 MNHNY, CDR2 SVGAGI (reference sequence). This CDR3 has 16 amino acids. The CDR3 reads CASSFLERANTGELFF. The CDR3 nucleotides read TGTGCCAGCAGCTTCCTTGAGCGGGCGAACACCGGGGAGCTGTTTTTT.

The chain joins TRBV5-1 to TRBJ2-5; TRBD1 matches at 10 bases. This CDR3 is 15 amino acids long. Germline trimming cut 7 bases from V and 5 bases from J; bases unmatched to any gene: 11. The germline V gene has CDR1 SGHRS and CDR2 YFSETQ. The CDR3 loop is CASHFATGGAETQYF. In DNA form, the CDR3 reads TGCGCCAGCCATTTCGCGACAGGGGGCGCGGAGACCCAGTACTTC.